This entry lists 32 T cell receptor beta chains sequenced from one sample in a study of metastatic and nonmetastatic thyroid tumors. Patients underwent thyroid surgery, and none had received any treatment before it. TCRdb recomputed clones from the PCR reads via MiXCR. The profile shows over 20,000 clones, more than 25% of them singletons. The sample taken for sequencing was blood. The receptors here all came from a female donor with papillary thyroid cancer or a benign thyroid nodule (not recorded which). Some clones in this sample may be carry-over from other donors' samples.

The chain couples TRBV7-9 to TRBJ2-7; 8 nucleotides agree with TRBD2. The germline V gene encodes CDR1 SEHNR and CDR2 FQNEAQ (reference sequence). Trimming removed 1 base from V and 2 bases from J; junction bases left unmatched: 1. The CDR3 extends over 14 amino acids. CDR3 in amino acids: CASSLGREAYEQYF. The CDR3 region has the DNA TGTGCCAGCAGCTTAGGGCGGGAGGCCTACGAGCAGTACTTC. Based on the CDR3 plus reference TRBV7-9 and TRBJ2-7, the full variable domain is DTGVSQNPRHKITKRGQNVTFRCDPISEHNRLYWYRQTLGQGPEFLTYFQNEAQLEKSRLLSDRFSAERPKGSFSTLEIQRTEQGDSAMYLCASSLGREAYEQYFGPGTRLTVT.

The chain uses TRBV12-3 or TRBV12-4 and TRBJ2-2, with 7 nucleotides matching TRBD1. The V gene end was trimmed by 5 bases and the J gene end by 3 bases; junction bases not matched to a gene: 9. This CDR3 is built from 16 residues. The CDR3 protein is CASSTRQGIDTGELFF. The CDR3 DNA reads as TGTGCCAGCAGTACCCGACAGGGAATTGACACCGGGGAGCTGTTTTTT.

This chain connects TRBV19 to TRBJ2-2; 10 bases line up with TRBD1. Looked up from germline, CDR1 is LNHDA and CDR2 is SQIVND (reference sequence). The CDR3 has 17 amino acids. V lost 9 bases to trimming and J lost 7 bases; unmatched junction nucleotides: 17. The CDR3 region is CASSVERTGGLDGELFF. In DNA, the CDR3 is TGTGCCAGCAGCGTAGAAAGGACAGGGGGACTGGACGGGGAGCTGTTTTTT.

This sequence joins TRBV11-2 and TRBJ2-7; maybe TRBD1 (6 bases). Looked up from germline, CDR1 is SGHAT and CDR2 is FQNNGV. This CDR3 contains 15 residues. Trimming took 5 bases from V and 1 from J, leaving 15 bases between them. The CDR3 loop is CASSPLGDISYEQYF. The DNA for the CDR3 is TGTGCCAGCAGCCCCCTAGGGGACATTTCCTACGAGCAGTACTTC. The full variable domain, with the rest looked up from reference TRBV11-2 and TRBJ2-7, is EAGVAQSPRYKIIEKRQSVAFWCNPISGHATLYWYQQILGQGPKLLIQFQNNGVVDDSQLPKDRFSAERLKGVDSTLKIQPAKLEDSAVYLCASSPLGDISYEQYFGPGTRLTVT.

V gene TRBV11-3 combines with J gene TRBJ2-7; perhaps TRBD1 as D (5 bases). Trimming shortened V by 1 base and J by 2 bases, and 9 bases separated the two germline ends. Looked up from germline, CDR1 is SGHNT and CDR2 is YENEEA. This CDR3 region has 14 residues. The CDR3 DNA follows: TGTGCCAGCAGCTTAGGGCAGGGCGCCTACGAGCAGTACTTC. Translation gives CASSLGQGAYEQYF. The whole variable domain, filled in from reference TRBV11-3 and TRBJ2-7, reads EAGVVQSPRYKIIEKKQPVAFWCNPISGHNTLYWYLQNLGQGPELLIRYENEEAVDDSQLPKDRFSAERLKGVDSTLKIQPAELGDSAVYLCASSLGQGAYEQYFGPGTRLTVT.

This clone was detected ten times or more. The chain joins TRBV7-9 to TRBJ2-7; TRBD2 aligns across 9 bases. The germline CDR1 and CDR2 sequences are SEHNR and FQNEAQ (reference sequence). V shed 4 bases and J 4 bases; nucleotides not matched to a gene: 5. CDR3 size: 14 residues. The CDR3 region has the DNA TGTGCCAGCAGCTCGACTAGCGGAAAATACGAGCAGTACTTC. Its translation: CASSSTSGKYEQYF.

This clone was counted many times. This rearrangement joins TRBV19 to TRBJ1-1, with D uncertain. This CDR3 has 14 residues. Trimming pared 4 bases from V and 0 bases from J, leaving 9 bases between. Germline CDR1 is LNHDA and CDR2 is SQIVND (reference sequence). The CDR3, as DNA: TGTGCCAGTAGTAAAACCATAATGAACACTGAAGCTTTCTTT. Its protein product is CASSKTIMNTEAFF.

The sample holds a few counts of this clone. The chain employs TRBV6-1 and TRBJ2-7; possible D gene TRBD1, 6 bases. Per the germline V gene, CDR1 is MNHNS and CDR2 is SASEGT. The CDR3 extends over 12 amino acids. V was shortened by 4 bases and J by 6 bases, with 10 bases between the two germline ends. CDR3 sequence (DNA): TGTGCCAGCAGTGGACCAGGGGTCGAGCAGTACTTC. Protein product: CASSGPGVEQYF.

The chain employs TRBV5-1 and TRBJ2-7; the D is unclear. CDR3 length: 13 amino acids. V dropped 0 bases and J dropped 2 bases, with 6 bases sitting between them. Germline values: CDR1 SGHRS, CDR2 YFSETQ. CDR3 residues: CASSLETPYEQYF. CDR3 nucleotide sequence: TGCGCCAGCAGCTTGGAGACACCCTACGAGCAGTACTTC.

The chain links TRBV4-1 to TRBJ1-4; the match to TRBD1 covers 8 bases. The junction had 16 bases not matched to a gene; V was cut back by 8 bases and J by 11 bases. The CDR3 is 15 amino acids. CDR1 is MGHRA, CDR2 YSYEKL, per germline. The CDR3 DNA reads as TGCGCCAGCTGCCCAGAAGGGACAGGAGGTGGGAAACTGTTTTTT. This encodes CASCPEGTGGGKLFF.

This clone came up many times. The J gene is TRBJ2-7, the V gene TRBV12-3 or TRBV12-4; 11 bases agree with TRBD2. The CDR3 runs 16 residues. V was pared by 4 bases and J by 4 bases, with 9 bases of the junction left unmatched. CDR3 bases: TGTGCCAGCAGTTCCCGTCGGACTAGCGGGCCATACGAGCAGTACTTC. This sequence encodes CASSSRRTSGPYEQYF.

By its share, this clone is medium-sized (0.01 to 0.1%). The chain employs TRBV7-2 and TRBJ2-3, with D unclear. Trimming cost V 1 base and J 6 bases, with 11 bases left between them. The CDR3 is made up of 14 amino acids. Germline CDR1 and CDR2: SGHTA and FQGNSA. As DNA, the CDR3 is TGTGCCAGCAGCTTAGGCAACCCTGGGGATACGCAGTATTTT. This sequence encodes CASSLGNPGDTQYF.

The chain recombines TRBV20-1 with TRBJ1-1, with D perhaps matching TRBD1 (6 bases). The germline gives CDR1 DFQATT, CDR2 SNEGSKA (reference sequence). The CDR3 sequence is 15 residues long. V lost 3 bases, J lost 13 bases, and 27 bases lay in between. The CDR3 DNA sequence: TGCAGTGCTAGCCAAGCGCCCGGGACATCGGTGCGAGGTTTCTTT. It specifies CSASQAPGTSVRGFF.

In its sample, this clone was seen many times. The CDR3 DNA sequence: TGTGCCAGCGGCCCTACTAGCGGGAGGGCTACAGATACGCAGTATTTT. The encoded protein is CASGPTSGRATDTQYF. This chain connects TRBV27 to TRBJ2-3, with 13 bases aligning to TRBD2. The V and J ends lost 8 bases and 3 bases, in that order; junction bases with no gene match: 8. The CDR3 loop spans 16 amino acids. CDR1 and CDR2 from the germline V gene are MNHEY and SMNVEV (reference sequence).

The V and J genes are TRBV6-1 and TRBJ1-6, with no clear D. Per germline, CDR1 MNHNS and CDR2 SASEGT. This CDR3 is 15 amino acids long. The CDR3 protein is CAVDPSVFNNSPLHF. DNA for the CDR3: TGTGCTGTAGATCCTTCGGTGTTCAATAATTCACCCCTCCACTTT.

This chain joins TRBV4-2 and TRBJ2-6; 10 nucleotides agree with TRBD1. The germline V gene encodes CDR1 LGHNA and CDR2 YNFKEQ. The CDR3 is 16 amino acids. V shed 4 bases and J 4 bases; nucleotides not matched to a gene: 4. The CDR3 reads CASSRQGAGGANVLTF. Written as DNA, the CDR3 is TGTGCCAGCAGCCGACAGGGGGCAGGGGGGGCCAACGTCCTGACTTTC.

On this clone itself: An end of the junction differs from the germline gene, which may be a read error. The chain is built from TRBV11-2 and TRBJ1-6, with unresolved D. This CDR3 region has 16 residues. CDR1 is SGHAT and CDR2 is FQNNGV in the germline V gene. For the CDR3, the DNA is TGTGCCAGCAGCATAACTCCCCACACTTATAATTCACACCTCCACTTT. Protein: CASSITPHTYNSHLHF.

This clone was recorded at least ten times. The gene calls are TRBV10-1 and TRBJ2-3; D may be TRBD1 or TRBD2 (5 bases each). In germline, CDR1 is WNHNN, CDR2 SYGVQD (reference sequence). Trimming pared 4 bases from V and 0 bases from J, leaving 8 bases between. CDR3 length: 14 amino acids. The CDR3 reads CASSVGGSTDTQYF. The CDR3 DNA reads TGCGCCAGCAGTGTTGGGGGAAGCACAGATACGCAGTATTTT.

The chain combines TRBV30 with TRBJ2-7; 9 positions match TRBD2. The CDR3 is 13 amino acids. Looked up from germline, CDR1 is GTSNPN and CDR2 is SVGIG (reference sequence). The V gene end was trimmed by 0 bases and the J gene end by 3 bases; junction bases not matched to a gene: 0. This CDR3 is CAWSVAGGYEQYF. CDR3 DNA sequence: TGTGCCTGGAGTGTAGCGGGAGGCTACGAGCAGTACTTC.

The CDR3 protein is CASSVSPRGTYADTQYF. As DNA, the CDR3 is TGTGCCAGCAGCGTATCGCCCCGGGGAACGTACGCAGATACGCAGTATTTT. The rearrangement uses TRBV27 and TRBJ2-3; weak D call: TRBD2 (5 bases). V lost 6 bases to trimming and J lost 4 bases, with 23 bases between them. Germline V lookup: CDR1 MNHEY, CDR2 SMNVEV (reference sequence). The CDR3 totals 17 residues.

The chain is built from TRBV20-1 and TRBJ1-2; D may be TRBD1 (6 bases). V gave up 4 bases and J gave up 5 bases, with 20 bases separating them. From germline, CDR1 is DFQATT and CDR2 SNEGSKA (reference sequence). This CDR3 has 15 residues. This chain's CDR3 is CSATIRGGARYGYTF. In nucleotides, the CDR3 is TGCAGTGCTACCATTCGGGGGGGCGCTCGATATGGCTACACCTTC.

The CDR3 here is CASVEGQGGYGYTF. The CDR3 bases are TGTGCCAGCGTAGAGGGACAGGGTGGCTATGGCTACACCTTC. The genes are TRBV2 and TRBJ1-2, with 9 positions matching TRBD1. The length of the CDR3 is 14 residues. Per the germline V gene, CDR1 is SNHLY and CDR2 is FYNNEI. The ends lost 8 bases at V and 4 bases at J; junction bases unmatched: 8.

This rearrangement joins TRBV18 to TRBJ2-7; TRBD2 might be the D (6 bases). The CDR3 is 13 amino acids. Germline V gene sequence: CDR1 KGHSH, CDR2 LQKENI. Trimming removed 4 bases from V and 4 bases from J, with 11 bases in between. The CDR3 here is CASSRAGGYEQYF. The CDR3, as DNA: TGTGCCAGCTCACGCGCAGGAGGGTACGAGCAGTACTTC. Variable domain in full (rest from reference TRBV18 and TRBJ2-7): NAGVMQNPRHLVRRRGQEARLRCSPMKGHSHVYWYRQLPEEGLKFMVYLQKENIIDESGMPKERFSAEFPKEGPSILRIQQVVRGDSAAYFCASSRAGGYEQYFGPGTRLTVT.

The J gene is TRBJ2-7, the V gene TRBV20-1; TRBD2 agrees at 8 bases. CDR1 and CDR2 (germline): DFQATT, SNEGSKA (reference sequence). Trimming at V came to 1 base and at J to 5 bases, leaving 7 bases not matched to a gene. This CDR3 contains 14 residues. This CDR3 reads CSARGLARYHEQYF. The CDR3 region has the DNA TGCAGTGCTAGAGGACTAGCGCGGTATCACGAGCAGTACTTC.

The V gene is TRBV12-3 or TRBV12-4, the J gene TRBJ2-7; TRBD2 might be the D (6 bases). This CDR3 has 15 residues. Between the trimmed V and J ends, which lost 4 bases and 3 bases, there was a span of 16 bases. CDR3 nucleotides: TGTGCCAGCAGTTCCGAAGCGGGTCGGCTCTACGAGCAGTACTTC. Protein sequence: CASSSEAGRLYEQYF.

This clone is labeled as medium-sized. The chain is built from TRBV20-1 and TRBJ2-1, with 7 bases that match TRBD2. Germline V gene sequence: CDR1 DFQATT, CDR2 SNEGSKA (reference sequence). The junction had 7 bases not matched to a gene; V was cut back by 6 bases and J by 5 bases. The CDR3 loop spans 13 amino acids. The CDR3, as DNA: TGCAGTGCCCTTAGCGGGCTACACAATGAGCAGTTCTTC. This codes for CSALSGLHNEQFF.

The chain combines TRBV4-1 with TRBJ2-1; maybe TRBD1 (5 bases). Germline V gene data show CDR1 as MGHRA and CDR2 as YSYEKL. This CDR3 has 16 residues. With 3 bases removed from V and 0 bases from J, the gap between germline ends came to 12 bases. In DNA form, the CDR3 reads TGCGCCAGCAGCCAGGAACAGGACCACTCCTACAATGAGCAGTTCTTC. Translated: CASSQEQDHSYNEQFF.

This CDR3 reads CASRPTGVRSEAFF. CDR3 sequence (DNA): TGTGCCAGCAGACCTACAGGGGTCCGCTCTGAAGCTTTCTTT. The V gene is TRBV2, the J gene TRBJ1-1, with 7 bases fitting TRBD1. J was trimmed by 6 bases and V by 6 bases; bases with no gene match: 10. From germline, CDR1 is SNHLY and CDR2 FYNNEI. The CDR3 totals 14 residues.

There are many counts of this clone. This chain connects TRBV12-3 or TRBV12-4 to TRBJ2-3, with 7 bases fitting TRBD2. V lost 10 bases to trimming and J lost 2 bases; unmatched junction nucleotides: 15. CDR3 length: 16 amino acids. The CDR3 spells CAIRGRAMGITDTQYF. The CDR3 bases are TGTGCCATTCGGGGGAGGGCCATGGGAATCACAGATACGCAGTATTTT.

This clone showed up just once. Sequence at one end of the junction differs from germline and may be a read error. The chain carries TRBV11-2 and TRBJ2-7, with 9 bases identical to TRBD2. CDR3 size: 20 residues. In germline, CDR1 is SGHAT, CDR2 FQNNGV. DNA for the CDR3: TGTGCCAGCAGCTTAGAGGGAGGCAGCCGACTAGCGGCAGGGTCCCACGAGCAGCACTTC. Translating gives CASSLEGGSRLAAGSHEQHF.

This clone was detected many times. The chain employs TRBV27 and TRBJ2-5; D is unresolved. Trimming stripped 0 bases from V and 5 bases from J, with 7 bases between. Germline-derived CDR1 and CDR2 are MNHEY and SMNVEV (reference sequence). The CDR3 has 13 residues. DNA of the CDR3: TGTGCCAGCAGTTTATCGATGTTGGAGACCCAGTACTTC. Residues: CASSLSMLETQYF.

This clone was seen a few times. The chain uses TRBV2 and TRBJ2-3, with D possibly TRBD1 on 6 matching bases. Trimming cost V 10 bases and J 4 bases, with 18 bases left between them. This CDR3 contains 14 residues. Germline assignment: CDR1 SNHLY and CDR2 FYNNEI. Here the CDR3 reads CATKGGLVSDTQYF. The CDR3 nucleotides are TGTGCCACCAAAGGGGGTCTAGTCTCAGATACGCAGTATTTT.